Sequencing of this T cell receptor beta chain was carried out in a study of blood T cell repertoires in COVID-19. Study processing details: The authors estimated nucleated cell counts from reference gene primer amplification. Clones were read by immunoSEQ multiplex PCR, and TCRdb kept only the in-frame ones, dropping some. V and J calls and clone size follow that table, whereas D and trimming were derived from the DNA. The sample gives about 120,000 clones, over 65% of which show up once; approximately 2.1% is in the top ten. Germline V gene lookup returns CDR1 SGHNT and CDR2 YENEEA. V lost 0 bases to trimming and J lost 1 base, with 18 bases between them. The CDR3 spans 18 residues.

The sequencing input was peripheral blood. The source of this sequence is a man aged 30 to 39 with acute or convalescent COVID-19. The V and J genes are TRBV11-3 and TRBJ1-1, with D possibly matching TRBD1 (5 bases). CDR3 in amino acids: CASSLELFANRTNTEAFF. The CDR3 bases are TGTGCCAGCAGCTTAGAGTTGTTTGCGAACAGGACGAACACTGAAGCTTTCTTT.